The rows below give T cell receptor beta chains drawn from one sample of a study of cytomegalovirus exposure and HLA in healthy donors. Libraries were prepared by immunoSEQ multiplex PCR; TCRdb keeps only in-frame clonotypes and omits some of them. This listing includes tens of thousands of clones. Sequencing was done on a sample of PBMCs. The receptors were sampled from a male donor in good health and CMV-seronegative. The CDR3 runs from the conserved cysteine through the conserved F or W. A D gene is named only where the DNA matches it firmly.

d_gene: TRBD2; j_gene: TRBJ2-7; len: 19; v_gene: TRBV27; CDR3nt: TGTGCCAGCAGTAGGGATCATCGGGCTAGCGGGATGAGCGCCTACGAGCAGTACTTC; CDR3aa: CASSRDHRASGMSAYEQYF
d_gene: NA; j_gene: TRBJ2-3; len: 15; v_gene: TRBV6-5; CDR3nt: TGTGCCAGCAGCAGGTCCGGTGCCCGTTCAGATACGCAGTATTTT; CDR3aa: CASSRSGARSDTQYF
d_gene: TRBD2; j_gene: TRBJ2-3; len: 18; v_gene: TRBV13; CDR3nt: TGTGCCAGCAGCTTAGCAGGACTAGCGGGAGGAAGATTAGATACGCAGTATTTT; CDR3aa: CASSLAGLAGGRLDTQYF
d_gene: TRBD1; j_gene: TRBJ1-2; len: 14; v_gene: TRBV13; CDR3nt: TGTGCCAGCAGCCAACCGTTCCGGGACAGTCGCTACACCTTC; CDR3aa: CASSQPFRDSRYTF
d_gene: NA; j_gene: TRBJ1-3; len: 17; v_gene: TRBV7-6; CDR3nt: TGTGCCAGCAGCTTTAAGGCTCTCCGGGAGAAGGAAAACACCATATATTTT; CDR3aa: CASSFKALREKENTIYF
d_gene: TRBD1; j_gene: TRBJ2-4; len: 16; v_gene: TRBV6-5; CDR3nt: TGTGCCAGCAGTTACTCGAGACAGGGGGGCGGTCACATTCAGTACTTC; CDR3aa: CASSYSRQGGGHIQYF
d_gene: TRBD2; j_gene: TRBJ2-1; len: 16; v_gene: TRBV7-9; CDR3nt: TGTGCCAGCAGCTTAGAGGGACTAGTCCCCGACAATGAGCAGTTCTTC; CDR3aa: CASSLEGLVPDNEQFF
d_gene: TRBD2; j_gene: TRBJ2-7; len: 23; v_gene: TRBV28; CDR3nt: TGTGCCAGCAGTTTACCCCTCATCCCTGGGGACATCTTTAGCGGGAGGGTGGCCTACGAGCAGTACTTC; CDR3aa: CASSLPLIPGDIFSGRVAYEQYF
d_gene: TRBD1; j_gene: TRBJ1-3; len: 14; v_gene: TRBV6-1; CDR3nt: TGTGCCAGCAGCCGGGACAGGGCTGGAAACACCATATATTTT; CDR3aa: CASSRDRAGNTIYF
d_gene: NA; j_gene: TRBJ1-1; len: 12; v_gene: TRBV7-8; CDR3nt: TGTGCCAGCAGCTTACCGGGGGCTGAAGCTTTCTTT; CDR3aa: CASSLPGAEAFF
d_gene: TRBD1; j_gene: TRBJ1-1; len: 15; v_gene: TRBV5-1; CDR3nt: TGCGCCAGCAGCACCAGGACAGGGGCGAACACTGAAGCTTTCTTT; CDR3aa: CASSTRTGANTEAFF